The 5 T cell receptor beta chains below were found in one sample sequenced in a study of blood T cell repertoires in COVID-19. TCRdb keeps only in-frame clones here, not all; method: immunoSEQ multiplex PCR. The sample lists some 210,000 clones, 70% to 90% occurring once. Sequencing used peripheral blood. These TCRs come from a woman aged 40 to 50 who had recovered from COVID-19.

The CDR3 spells CASSIWDRPNSPLHF. CDR3 in DNA: TGTGCCAGTAGTATATGGGACAGACCAAATTCACCCCTCCACTTT. The chain couples TRBV19 to TRBJ1-6; TRBD1 matches 7 bases. This CDR3 comprises 15 residues. Germline V gives CDR1 LNHDA, CDR2 SQIVND (reference sequence). Unmatched junction bases numbered 5, after V lost 2 bases and J lost 7 bases.

To note about this clone: Within the sample, other DNA sequences also encode this same CDR3. This rearrangement joins TRBV28 to TRBJ1-1, with 7 bases fitting TRBD1. There are 13 residues in the CDR3. The germline gives CDR1 MDHEN, CDR2 SYDVKM. V lost 6 bases, J lost 2 bases, and 3 bases stayed unmatched. The CDR3 here is CASSGTANTEAFF. DNA for the CDR3: TGTGCCAGCAGCGGGACAGCAAACACTGAAGCTTTCTTT.

The chain has TRBV12-3 or TRBV12-4 and TRBJ2-7, with a possible D match to TRBD2 (6 bases). V lost 7 bases, J lost 6 bases, and 13 bases lay in between. The CDR3 spans 12 residues. CDR3 region: CASTDIGGEQYF. CDR3 coding DNA: TGTGCCAGCACCGATATCGGGGGCGAGCAGTACTTC.

The chain recombines TRBV19 with TRBJ1-4; 9 nucleotides line up with TRBD1. V lost 5 bases and J lost 0; bases outside the gene matches: 7. The CDR3 has 17 residues. Germline V gene sequence: CDR1 LNHDA, CDR2 SQIVND (reference sequence). The CDR3 DNA reads TGTGCCAGTAGTTTCTTGGGACAGGGAGCAACTAATGAAAAACTGTTTTTT. This translates into CASSFLGQGATNEKLFF.

The rearrangement uses TRBV7-6 and TRBJ2-2; D is possibly TRBD1 (6 bases). Germline CDR1 and CDR2: SGHVS and FNYEAQ. The CDR3 loop spans 15 amino acids. Between the trimmed V and J ends, which lost 3 bases and 5 bases, there was a span of 13 bases. The CDR3 region is CASSFPDSITGELFF. The DNA for the CDR3 is TGTGCCAGCAGCTTTCCGGACAGTATAACCGGGGAGCTGTTTTTT.